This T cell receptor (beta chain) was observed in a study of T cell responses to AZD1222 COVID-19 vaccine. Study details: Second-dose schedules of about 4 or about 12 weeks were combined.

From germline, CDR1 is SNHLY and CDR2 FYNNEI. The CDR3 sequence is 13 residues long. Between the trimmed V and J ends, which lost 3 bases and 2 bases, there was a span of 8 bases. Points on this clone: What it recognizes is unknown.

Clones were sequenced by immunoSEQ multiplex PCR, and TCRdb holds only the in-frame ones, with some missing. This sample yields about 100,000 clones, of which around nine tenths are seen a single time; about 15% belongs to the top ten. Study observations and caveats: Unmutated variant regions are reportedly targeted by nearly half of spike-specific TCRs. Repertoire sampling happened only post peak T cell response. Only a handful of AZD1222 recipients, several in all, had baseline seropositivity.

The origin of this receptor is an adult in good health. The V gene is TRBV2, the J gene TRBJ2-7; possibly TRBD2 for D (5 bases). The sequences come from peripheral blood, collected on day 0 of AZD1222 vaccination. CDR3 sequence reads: CASSEVATYEQYF. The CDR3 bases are TGTGCCAGCAGTGAGGTAGCGACCTACGAGCAGTACTTC.